These 16 T cell receptor beta chains originate from one sample sequenced in a study of tissue T cells after allogeneic stem cell transplantation. Only in-frame clones appear in the TCRdb table, and some are missing; sequencing was by immunoSEQ multiplex PCR. The sample records about 4,700 clones, less than 40% being singletons. Time point denoted: mouse harvest day 14 after allogeneic transplant. Mouse grafts combined 10^7 T-cell-depleted bone marrow cells with 10^6 splenic CD5+ T cells. The sequencing input was skin. These TCRs come from a female BALB/c mouse given C57BL/6 T cells with graft-versus-host disease after an allogeneic hematopoietic cell transplant.

This clone turned up a few times. Here the gene names and germline are mouse. The DNA read from the CDR3 is TGTGCCAGCAGTCTGTATAAAAAGGGGACTGGGGGGCTTGCTGAGCAGTTC. Translated, it gives CASSLYKKGTGGLAEQF. The whole CDR3 is CASSLYKKGTGGLAEQFF. V gene TRBV24 combines with J gene TRBJ2-1; 12 bases agree with TRBD2. The read terminates 1 residue before the CDR3 end, so the remaining end is supplied by the germline J gene. The length of the CDR3 is 18 residues. The V gene end was trimmed by 0 bases and the J gene end by 6 bases; junction bases not matched to a gene: 9. Germline CDR1 is KGHTA and CDR2 is FRNEEI.

This clone has a handful of counts. Gene names are the mouse ones. Read coverage stops 1 residue before the CDR3 terminus; the germline J gene supplies the remainder. The rearrangement joins TRBV17 to TRBJ2-7; D gene ambiguous. This CDR3 region has 11 residues. Germline CDR1 MNHDT, CDR2 YYDKIL. Trimming left V 4 bases short and J 4 bases short, with 5 bases between. The CDR3 region is CASSKEYEQYF. The covered CDR3 bases are TGTGCTAGCAGTAAAGAATATGAACAGTAC.

In regard to this clone: Gene names and germline refer to mouse. CDR3 in amino acids: CASSLRLGGRYAEQFF. The CDR3 DNA, read in part, is TGTGCCAGCAGTCTGAGACTGGGGGGGCGCTATGCTGAGCAGTTC. This chain uses TRBV24 with TRBJ2-1; 12 bases agree with TRBD2. The CDR3 goes on 1 residue after the read ends, and that part is filled in from the germline J gene. Trimming at V came to 2 bases and at J to 3 bases, leaving 2 bases not matched to a gene. The length of the CDR3 is 16 residues. CDR1 and CDR2 from the germline V gene are KGHTA and FRNEEI.

This clone has more than one count but fewer than ten. Genes here carry mouse names. The read terminates 1 residue before the CDR3 end, so the remaining end is supplied by the germline J gene. The rearrangement joins TRBV13-2 to TRBJ2-5; 7 positions match TRBD2. Losses at the gene ends were 2 bases for V and 4 bases for J; bases not matched to a gene: 1. This CDR3 is built from 13 residues. Germline CDR1 NNHNN, CDR2 SYGAGS (reference sequence). CDR3 region: CASGDWGKDTQYF. The CDR3 DNA, read in part, is TGTGCCAGCGGTGACTGGGGGAAAGACACCCAGTAC.

A word on this clone: Gene names are mouse gene names. Coverage ceases 1 residue before the CDR3 finishes, and the germline J gene fills in the end. The chain uses TRBV26 and TRBJ2-3, with unresolved D. Germline V gene lookup returns CDR1 KGHPV and CDR2 FQNQEV (reference sequence). V lost 4 bases, J lost 0 bases, and 8 bases lay in between. CDR3 length: 14 residues. This CDR3 reads CASSPTSSAETLYF. The part of the CDR3 DNA that was read is TGTGCCAGCAGTCCGACTTCTAGTGCAGAAACGCTGTAT.

Comment on this clone: Gene names follow the mouse nomenclature. The read gets to within 1 residue of the CDR3 end, and the germline J gene fills in the rest. The chain links TRBV13-1 to TRBJ1-3, with a weak D call TRBD1 (6 bases). CDR3 size: 15 residues. Germline CDR1 NSHNY, CDR2 SYGAGN. The V end was cut by 2 bases, the J end by 1 base, with 10 bases between. CDR3 bases read: TGTGCCAGCAGTGAGGGGGGCGAGTCTGGAAATACGCTCTAT. Protein sequence: CASSEGGESGNTLY. The entire CDR3 sequence reads CASSEGGESGNTLYF.

This clone was seen more than once but under ten times. All gene names here are mouse names. The sequence runs out 1 residue before the end of the CDR3; the remainder is reconstructed from the germline J gene. The gene calls are TRBV16 and TRBJ1-1; D is perhaps TRBD1 (5 bases). This CDR3 has 14 amino acids. Germline CDR1 is SGHSA and CDR2 is FRNQAP. Trimming stripped 0 bases from V and 4 bases from J, with 9 bases between. CDR3 DNA (partial): TGTGCAAGCAGCTTAGATGGGGGGGGCACAGAAGTCTTC. Protein product: CASSLDGGGTEVF. The CDR3 as a whole reads CASSLDGGGTEVFF.

On this clone: All gene names here are mouse names. The read comes to an end 1 residue before the CDR3 does, leaving the germline J gene to fill in the end. This chain links TRBV3 with TRBJ2-5; TRBD2 agrees at 9 bases. The CDR3 contains 15 residues. Trimming cost V 0 bases and J 7 bases; bases outside gene matches: 5. Germline CDR1 and CDR2: SNHLY and FYNGKV (reference sequence). This CDR3 is CASSLALGGAYTQYF. The part of the CDR3 DNA that was read is TGTGCCAGCAGCTTAGCGCTTGGGGGGGCATACACCCAGTAC.

Within the sample, this clone is medium-sized. The genes and germline here are from mouse. The CDR3 region is CASSLTAGANSDYTF. The part of the CDR3 DNA that was read is TGTGCCAGCAGTCTAACCGCAGGGGCAAACTCCGACTACACC. V is TRBV26 and J is TRBJ1-2; tentatively, D is TRBD1 (6 bases). The read falls 1 residue short of the CDR3 end, and the missing part is taken from the germline J gene. Germline V gives CDR1 KGHPV, CDR2 FQNQEV (reference sequence). Trimming left V 3 bases short and J 0 bases short, with 11 bases between. The CDR3 is made up of 15 amino acids.

This clone showed up just a few times. The gene names given are mouse names. The CDR3 is cut off 1 residue early in the read; its end comes from the germline J gene. The rearrangement links TRBV23 to TRBJ1-1; the listed D gene, TRBD1, was not tested against the DNA. The germline V gene has CDR1 KGHTA and CDR2 FQNQQP. This CDR3 has 12 amino acids. The covered CDR3 bases are TGCTCCTCCCGGGACATTAACACAGAAGTCTTC. As protein: CSSRDINTEVF. The full CDR3 protein reads CSSRDINTEVFF.

For this clone: The gene symbols are mouse symbols. The sequenced fragment ends 1 residue before the CDR3 boundary, so the rest is inferred from the germline J gene. This chain joins TRBV26 and TRBJ2-7; 10 bases align to TRBD2. V was clipped by 3 bases and J by 3 bases; unmatched bases: 5. This CDR3 has 15 amino acids. Germline V gives CDR1 KGHPV, CDR2 FQNQEV (reference sequence). The DNA read from the CDR3 is TGTGCCAGCAGTCTTGACTGGGGGGCCGTCTATGAACAGTAC. Amino acids: CASSLDWGAVYEQY. The whole CDR3 region reads CASSLDWGAVYEQYF. The full variable domain, completed using reference TRBV26 and TRBJ2-7, is NSKVIQTPRYLVKGQGQKAKMRCIPEKGHPVVFWYQQNKNNEFKFLINFQNQEVLQQIDMTEKRFSAECPSNSPCSLEIQSSEAGDSALYLCASSLDWGAVYEQYFGPGTRLTVL.

This clone was detected a few times. The genes are named according to mouse. The read ends 1 residue before the CDR3 terminus; that terminus is restored from the germline J gene. The rearrangement joins TRBV15 to TRBJ2-7; D is unresolved. Trimming pared 3 bases from V and 0 bases from J, leaving 9 bases between. The CDR3 covers 14 residues. Per germline, CDR1 SGHND and CDR2 FRSKSL. CDR3 in amino acids: CASSFGGSSYEQYF. The sequenced part of the CDR3 DNA is TGTGCCAGCAGTTTTGGAGGAAGCTCCTATGAACAGTAC.

On this clone: Gene and germline names: mouse. The read ends 1 residue early relative to the CDR3; the germline J gene fills the gap. The chain uses TRBV26 and TRBJ1-1, with D possibly matching TRBD1 (6 bases). V shed 6 bases and J shed 3 bases, with 17 bases lying between them. The CDR3 loop spans 15 amino acids. Germline V gives CDR1 KGHPV, CDR2 FQNQEV (reference sequence). This CDR3 is CASSLRGAKDTEVFF. The sequenced part of the CDR3 DNA is TGTGCCAGCAGCCTCCGGGGGGCGAAGGACACAGAAGTCTTC.

On this clone itself: Gene names are the mouse ones. The CDR3 end falls 1 residue outside the read, so it is completed with the germline J gene. The chain uses TRBV13-3 and TRBJ2-7; no reliable D call. V was shortened by 2 bases and J by 0 bases, with 6 bases between the two germline ends. The CDR3 runs to 13 residues. CDR1 is NNHDY and CDR2 is SYVADS in the germline V gene. The CDR3 DNA, read in part, is TGTGCCAGCAGTGAACAGATCTCCTATGAACAGTAC. Its protein product is CASSEQISYEQY. The complete CDR3 sequence is CASSEQISYEQYF.

As to this clone: Mouse germline and gene names are used. The read ends 1 residue early relative to the CDR3; the germline J gene fills the gap. The chain has TRBV3 and TRBJ2-4, with a weak D call TRBD2 (6 bases). Germline loops: CDR1 SNHLY, CDR2 FYNGKV (reference sequence). V lost 2 bases and J 0 bases, leaving 9 bases between the germline ends. CDR3 length equals 15 residues. CDR3 bases read: TGTGCCAGCAGCTTAATGGGGGACAGTCAAAACACCTTGTAC. Residues: CASSLMGDSQNTLY. The entire CDR3 is CASSLMGDSQNTLYF.

As concerns this clone: The genes and germline here are from mouse. The DNA ends 1 residue before the CDR3 does, and the rest of the CDR3 is filled in from the germline J gene. This chain joins TRBV3 and TRBJ2-4; 10 bases are a match to TRBD2. Germline V gives CDR1 SNHLY, CDR2 FYNGKV (reference sequence). This CDR3 is built from 14 residues. V lost 5 bases, J lost 6 bases, and 5 bases stayed unmatched. The CDR3 sequence is CASSTLGGRNTLYF. The part of the CDR3 DNA that was read is TGTGCCAGCAGCACCCTGGGGGGGCGCAACACCTTGTAC.